This record covers a single TCR beta chain. Antigen unknown. This record comes from a study of CD8 T cells in ankylosing spondylitis. Overall study results and limits: Researchers reportedly found disease-linked clones significantly enriched in matched ankylosing spondylitis synovial fluid. Clones linked with disease were CD8+ and fairly uncommon in the peripheral blood. Existing reports had already noted some motif variants in reactive arthritis synovial fluid and blood. For ankylosing spondylitis blood, a TCR beta motif of roughly 8 highly homologous variants appeared characteristic.

Quantitative 5'-RACE with molecular barcodes was used to make the TCR beta libraries. Each CDR3 protein gets one entry after TCRdb re-called the 5' RACE reads with MiXCR. This sample has some 840,000 distinct CDR3 sequences; about an eighth occur once, and the top ten carry approximately 0.5%. With 4 bases clipped from V and 4 bases from J, the junction kept 10 bases outside the gene matches. From germline, CDR1 is SGHRS and CDR2 YFSETQ. CDR3 length equals 15 residues. The rearrangement joins TRBV5-1 to TRBJ1-2; TRBD1 agrees at 7 bases. This TCR derives from a male donor with ankylosing spondylitis. Sequenced input: blood, either unsorted or a sorted T cell fraction (not recorded which). CDR3 protein: CASSPWDSSSYGYTF. The CDR3 DNA follows: TGCGCCAGCAGCCCATGGGACAGCTCGTCCTATGGCTACACCTTC.